This T cell receptor (beta chain) was retrieved from a study of T cell changes during pregnancy in multiple sclerosis. This clone was picked up one time. This CDR3 has 15 residues. After removal of 6 bases from V and 2 bases from J, the junction contained 9 bases not matched to a gene. The V gene's germline CDR1 is MDHEN and CDR2 SYDVKM. TCRdb keeps only in-frame clones here, not all; method: immunoSEQ multiplex PCR. The sample yields some 130,000 clones, roughly 95% seen once. The origin of this receptor is a female donor with multiple sclerosis, enrolled in a pregnancy study. This chain uses TRBV28 with TRBJ1-1; 7 positions match TRBD1. This material consisted of peripheral blood, taken after pregnancy. The CDR3 is CASRPETGVNTEAFF. The CDR3 coding sequence is TGTGCCAGCAGGCCCGAAACAGGGGTTAACACTGAAGCTTTCTTT.